The 2 T cell receptor beta chains below come from one sample, sequenced in a study of regulatory T cells in long-lasting Graves disease. The time point here: newly diagnosed GD, antithyroid drugs for less than 3 months. The TCR library was prepared using RNA isolated from PBMCs. To make TCR beta libraries, researchers used iRepertoire HTBI primers and Arm-PCR of CDR3 regions. A single record per CDR3 protein comes from TCRdb applying MiXCR to the multiplex PCR reads. The table shows about 620,000 distinct CDR3 sequences, with around 15% occurring only once. These records were also assigned to another study, of T cells in Graves' hyperthyroidism and ophthalmopathy.

Specimen: peripheral blood mononuclear cells (PBMCs), collected at new diagnosis, from a patient treated with antithyroid drugs. The receptors were sampled from a woman aged 30 to 39 with Graves disease.

V is TRBV24-1 and J is TRBJ2-5, with TRBD1 matching 9 bases. Germline V gives CDR1 KGHDR, CDR2 SFDVKD. Germline trimming cut 3 bases from V and 5 bases from J; bases unmatched to any gene: 9. This CDR3 has 16 amino acids. The DNA for the CDR3 is TGTGCCACCAGTGATCCCGGGACAGGGAGGTTCGAGACCCAGTACTTC. Protein product: CATSDPGTGRFETQYF.

This rearrangement joins TRBV4-1 to TRBJ1-5, with D possibly matching TRBD1 (5 bases). CDR1 is MGHRA and CDR2 is YSYEKL in the germline V gene. This CDR3 has 17 amino acids. The V and J ends lost 0 bases and 4 bases respectively, with 16 bases between them. The chain's CDR3 is CASSQEGLGEANQPQHF. CDR3 DNA: TGCGCCAGCAGCCAAGAGGGCCTGGGGGAAGCGAATCAGCCCCAGCATTTT.